The 8 T cell receptor beta chains below all came from one sample that was sequenced in a study of response to subunit inactivated influenza vaccine. TCRdb redid the calling of the RT-PCR reads with MiXCR, one entry per CDR3 protein. The sample lists 200,000 to 300,000 distinct CDR3 sequences, 10% to 15% occurring once. Sequenced here: non-naive T cells sorted from PBMCs, sampled approximately 15 days before vaccination. Source of these receptors: a man in his fifties who received an inactivated influenza vaccine.

This clonotype was observed many times. This chain connects TRBV4-2 to TRBJ2-1, with D perhaps TRBD2 (6 bases). V dropped 3 bases and J dropped 4 bases, with 19 bases sitting between them. Germline loops: CDR1 LGHNA, CDR2 YNFKEQ. The CDR3 is made up of 17 amino acids. CDR3 region: CASSHLSGGAKYNEQFF. CDR3 sequence (DNA): TGTGCCAGCAGCCACCTATCAGGAGGGGCGAAGTACAATGAGCAGTTCTTC.

In its sample, this clonotype was seen a few times. This chain joins TRBV4-1 and TRBJ1-6; D is perhaps TRBD1 (5 bases). CDR3 length equals 17 residues. Trimming took off 5 bases at V and 6 bases at J, with 20 bases between the two ends. From germline, CDR1 is MGHRA and CDR2 YSYEKL. The CDR3 protein is CASSSKGAGMGNSPLHF. The DNA for the CDR3 is TGCGCCAGCAGCTCTAAAGGGGCCGGGATGGGTAATTCACCCCTCCACTTT.

This clonotype appeared a few times. With a much larger clone just one base away, this may be a read error. The chain uses TRBV6-2 or TRBV6-3 and TRBJ1-5; D may be TRBD1 (5 bases). V was trimmed by 6 bases and J by 0 bases, leaving 6 bases between them. This CDR3 is 13 amino acids long. CDR1 and CDR2 from the germline V gene are MNHEY and SVGEGT. Written as DNA, the CDR3 is TGTGCCAGCAGGACAGATAGCAATCAGCCCCAGCATTTT. This encodes CASRTDSNQPQHF.

This clonotype was detected only a few times. This chain links TRBV6-1 with TRBJ1-5; TRBD1 is a possible D gene (5 bases). V lost 2 bases, J lost 6 bases, and 14 bases lay in between. This CDR3 has 15 amino acids. Per germline, CDR1 MNHNS and CDR2 SASEGT. The CDR3 reads CASSESSGTPQPQHF. In DNA, the CDR3 is TGTGCCAGCAGTGAAAGCAGTGGGACCCCTCAGCCCCAGCATTTT.

This clonotype was seen at least ten times. The chain uses TRBV2 and TRBJ2-1; TRBD2 aligns across 10 bases. Germline V lookup: CDR1 SNHLY, CDR2 FYNNEI. After removal of 7 bases from V and 3 bases from J, the junction contained 9 bases not matched to a gene. This CDR3 is built from 16 residues. The CDR3 nucleotides read TGTGCCAGCAATCCTCTAGCGGGGGCGGGCTACAATGAGCAGTTCTTC. Amino acid sequence: CASNPLAGAGYNEQFF.

This clonotype occurred a few times. CDR3 in amino acids: CAIMGSPNTEAFF. Written as DNA, the CDR3 is TGTGCCATCATGGGCAGTCCGAACACTGAAGCTTTCTTT. This chain connects TRBV10-3 to TRBJ1-1; D remains ambiguous. Germline-derived CDR1 and CDR2 are ENHRY and SYGVKD. Trimming took off 7 bases at V and 1 base at J, with 10 bases between the two ends. This CDR3 has 13 amino acids.

The chain recombines TRBV29-1 with TRBJ2-7, with D unclear. The ends were cut back, 3 bases at V and 2 bases at J, with 14 bases in the middle. The CDR3 spans 14 residues. The germline gives CDR1 SQVTM, CDR2 ANQGSEA. The CDR3 is CSVDGNRPPYEQYF. CDR3 DNA sequence: TGCAGCGTTGACGGAAATCGCCCTCCCTACGAGCAGTACTTC.

Only a few counts were recorded for this clonotype. The chain uses TRBV4-3 and TRBJ2-3; D not certain. V lost 4 bases to trimming and J lost 2 bases, with 7 bases between them. Germline-derived CDR1 and CDR2 are LGHNA and YSLEER. The CDR3 consists of 13 residues. CDR3 sequence (DNA): TGCGCCAGCAGCCCTACACACACAGATACGCAGTATTTT. Translated: CASSPTHTDTQYF.